Listed here are 4 T cell receptor beta chains from one sample, sequenced in a study of radiotherapy plus CTLA-4 blockade in lung cancer. Clones were read by immunoSEQ multiplex PCR, and TCRdb kept only the in-frame ones, dropping some. The sample has around 100,000 clones, roughly four fifths seen once. The source was peripheral blood, collected from a patient treated with radiotherapy plus ipilimumab. These receptors were taken from a human donor with non-small cell lung cancer that progressed on radiotherapy plus ipilimumab. Some clones in this sample may be carry-over from other donors' samples.

This chain uses TRBV7-2 with TRBJ2-4; D gene uncertain. CDR3 length equals 14 residues. The V end lost 4 bases, the J end lost 7 bases, and 14 bases lay between the germline ends. Germline CDR1 is SGHTA and CDR2 is FQGNSA. The CDR3 nucleotides are TGTGCCAGCAGCTCTGATAGGTACTCGAACATTCAGTACTTC. Its protein is CASSSDRYSNIQYF.

V is TRBV2 and J is TRBJ2-3; TRBD1 aligns across 10 bases. The CDR3 extends over 13 amino acids. Germline V CDR1 and CDR2: SNHLY, FYNNEI. The trim removed 8 bases at V and 1 base at J, leaving 0 bases unmatched. DNA for the CDR3: TGTGCCAGCGGGACAGGGGGCACAGATACGCAGTATTTT. Amino acid sequence: CASGTGGTDTQYF.

This chain connects TRBV5-1 to TRBJ2-7; the match to TRBD1 covers 7 bases. V lost 0 bases to trimming and J lost 0 bases; unmatched junction nucleotides: 9. Germline CDR1 reads SGHRS; CDR2 reads YFSETQ. The CDR3 contains 17 residues. This CDR3 is CASSLGHYRDSSYEQYF. The CDR3 DNA follows: TGCGCCAGCAGCTTGGGACACTACCGGGACAGCTCCTACGAGCAGTACTTC.

The chain couples TRBV4-1 to TRBJ2-1, with 9 bases lining up with TRBD1. The germline CDR1 and CDR2 sequences are MGHRA and YSYEKL. The CDR3 totals 15 residues. V was clipped by 4 bases and J by 5 bases; unmatched bases: 6. CDR3 protein: CASSLGTGSHNEQFF. CDR3 nucleotides: TGCGCCAGCAGCCTCGGGACAGGGTCCCACAATGAGCAGTTCTTC.